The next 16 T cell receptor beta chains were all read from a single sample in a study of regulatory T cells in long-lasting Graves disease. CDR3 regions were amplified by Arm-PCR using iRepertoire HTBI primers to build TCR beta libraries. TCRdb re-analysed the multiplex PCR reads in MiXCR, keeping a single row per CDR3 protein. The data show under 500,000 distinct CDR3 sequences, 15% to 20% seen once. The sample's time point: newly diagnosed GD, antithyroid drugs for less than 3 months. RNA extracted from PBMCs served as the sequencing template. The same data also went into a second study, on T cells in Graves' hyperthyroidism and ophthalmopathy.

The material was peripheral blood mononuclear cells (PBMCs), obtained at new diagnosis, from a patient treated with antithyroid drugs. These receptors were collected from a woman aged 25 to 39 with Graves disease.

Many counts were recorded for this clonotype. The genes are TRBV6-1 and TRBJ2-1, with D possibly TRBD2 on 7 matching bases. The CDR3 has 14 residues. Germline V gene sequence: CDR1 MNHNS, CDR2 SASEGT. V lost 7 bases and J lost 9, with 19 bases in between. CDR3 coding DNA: TGTGCCAGCACCGGGGGCGGGAGCGTTATTGAGCAGTTCTTC. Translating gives CASTGGGSVIEQFF.

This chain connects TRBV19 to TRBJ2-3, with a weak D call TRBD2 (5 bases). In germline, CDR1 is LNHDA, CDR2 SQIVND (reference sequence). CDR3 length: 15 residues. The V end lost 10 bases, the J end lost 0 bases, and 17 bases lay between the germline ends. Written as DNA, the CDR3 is TGTGCCACCAGACCGGACTTAACAAGCACAGATACGCAGTATTTT. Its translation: CATRPDLTSTDTQYF.

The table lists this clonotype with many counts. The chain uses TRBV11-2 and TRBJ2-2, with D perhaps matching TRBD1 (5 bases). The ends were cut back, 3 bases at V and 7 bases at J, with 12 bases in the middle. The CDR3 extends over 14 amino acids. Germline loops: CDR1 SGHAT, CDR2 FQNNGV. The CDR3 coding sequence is TGTGCCAGCAGCTTGGGGCTGACACTCGGGGAGCTGTTTTTT. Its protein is CASSLGLTLGELFF.

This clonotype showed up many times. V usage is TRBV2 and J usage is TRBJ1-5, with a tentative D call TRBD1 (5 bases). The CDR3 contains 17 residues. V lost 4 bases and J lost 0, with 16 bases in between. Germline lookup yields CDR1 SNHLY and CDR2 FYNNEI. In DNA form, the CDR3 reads TGTGCCAGCAGTGTCCCTAGCGGGGGGGATAGCAATCAGCCCCAGCATTTT. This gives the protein CASSVPSGGDSNQPQHF.

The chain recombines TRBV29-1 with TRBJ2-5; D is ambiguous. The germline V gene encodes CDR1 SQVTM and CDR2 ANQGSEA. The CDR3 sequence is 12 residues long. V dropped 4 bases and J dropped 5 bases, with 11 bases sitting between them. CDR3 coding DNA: TGCAGCGTTGTGACCCCCGCCGAGACCCAGTACTTC. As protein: CSVVTPAETQYF.

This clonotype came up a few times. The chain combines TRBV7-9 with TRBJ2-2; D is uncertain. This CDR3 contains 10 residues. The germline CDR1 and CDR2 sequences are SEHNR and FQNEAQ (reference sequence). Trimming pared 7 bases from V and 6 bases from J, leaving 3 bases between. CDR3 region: CASNAGELFF. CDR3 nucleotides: TGTGCCAGCAACGCCGGGGAGCTGTTTTTT.

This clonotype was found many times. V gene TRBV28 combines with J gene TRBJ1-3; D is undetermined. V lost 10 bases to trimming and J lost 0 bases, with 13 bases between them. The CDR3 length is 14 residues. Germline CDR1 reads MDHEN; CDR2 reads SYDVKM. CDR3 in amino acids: CAINTPSSGNTIYF. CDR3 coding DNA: TGTGCCATTAATACACCGAGCTCTGGAAACACCATATATTTT.

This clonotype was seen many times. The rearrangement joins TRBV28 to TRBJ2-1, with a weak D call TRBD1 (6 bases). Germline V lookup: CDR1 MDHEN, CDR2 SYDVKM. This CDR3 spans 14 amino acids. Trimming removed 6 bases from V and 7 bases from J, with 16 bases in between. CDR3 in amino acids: CASSLIQGRNEQFF. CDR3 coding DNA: TGTGCCAGCAGCCTGATACAGGGAAGGAATGAGCAGTTCTTC.

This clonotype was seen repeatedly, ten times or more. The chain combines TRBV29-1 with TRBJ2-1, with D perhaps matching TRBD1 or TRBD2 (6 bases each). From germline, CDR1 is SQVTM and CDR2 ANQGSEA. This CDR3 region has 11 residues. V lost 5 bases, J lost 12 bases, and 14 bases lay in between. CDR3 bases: TGCAGCGTTCCACAGGGACTGAGGCAGTTCTTC. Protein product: CSVPQGLRQFF.

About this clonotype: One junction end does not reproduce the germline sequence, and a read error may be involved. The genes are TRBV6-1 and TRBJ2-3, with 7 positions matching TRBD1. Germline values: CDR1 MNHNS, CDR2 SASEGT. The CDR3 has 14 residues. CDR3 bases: TGTGCCAGCAGGGGACAGATCAGACCAGATACGCAGTGTTTT. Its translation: CASRGQIRPDTQCF.

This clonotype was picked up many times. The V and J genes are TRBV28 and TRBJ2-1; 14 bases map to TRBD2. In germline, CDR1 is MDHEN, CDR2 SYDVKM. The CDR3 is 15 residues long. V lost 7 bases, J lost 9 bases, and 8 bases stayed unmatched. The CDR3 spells CASTFGLAGGSEQFF. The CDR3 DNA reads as TGTGCCAGCACCTTTGGACTAGCGGGAGGATCTGAGCAGTTCTTC.

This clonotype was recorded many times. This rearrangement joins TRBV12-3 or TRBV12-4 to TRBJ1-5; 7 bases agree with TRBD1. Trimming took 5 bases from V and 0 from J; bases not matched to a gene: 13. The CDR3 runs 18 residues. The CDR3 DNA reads TGTGCCAGCAGTCTCAGGGGGAGTTCGGTGTATAGCAATCAGCCCCAGCATTTT. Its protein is CASSLRGSSVYSNQPQHF.

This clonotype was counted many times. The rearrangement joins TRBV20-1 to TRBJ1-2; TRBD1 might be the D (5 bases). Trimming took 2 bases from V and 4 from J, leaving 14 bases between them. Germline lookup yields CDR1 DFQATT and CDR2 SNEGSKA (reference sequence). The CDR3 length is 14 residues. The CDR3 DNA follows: TGCAGTGCTAGAAAACCGGACAAAATCTATGGCTACACCTTC. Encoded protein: CSARKPDKIYGYTF.

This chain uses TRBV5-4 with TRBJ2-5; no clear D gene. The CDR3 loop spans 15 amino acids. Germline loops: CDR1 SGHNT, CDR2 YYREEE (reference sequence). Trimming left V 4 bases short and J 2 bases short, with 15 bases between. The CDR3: CASSLRHEIQETQYF. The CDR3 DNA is TGTGCCAGCAGCCTACGACATGAAATACAAGAGACCCAGTACTTC.

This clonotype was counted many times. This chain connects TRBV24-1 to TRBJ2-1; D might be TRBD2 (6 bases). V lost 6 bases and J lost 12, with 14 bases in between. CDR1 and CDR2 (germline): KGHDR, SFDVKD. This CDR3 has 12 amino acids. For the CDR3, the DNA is TGTGCCACCAGTTTGAGCGGGTTGCCGCAGTTCTTC. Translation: CATSLSGLPQFF.

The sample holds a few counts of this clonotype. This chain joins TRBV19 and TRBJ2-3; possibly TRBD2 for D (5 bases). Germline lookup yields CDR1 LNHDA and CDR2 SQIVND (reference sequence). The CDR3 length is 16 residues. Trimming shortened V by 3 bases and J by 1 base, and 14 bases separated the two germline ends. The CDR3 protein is CASSMGVGSGTDTQYF. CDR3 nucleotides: TGTGCCAGTAGTATGGGAGTCGGCAGTGGCACAGATACGCAGTATTTT.